These T cell receptor beta chains were read from a single sample in a study of technical replicates of blood from a few donors. Clones were sequenced by immunoSEQ multiplex PCR, and TCRdb holds only the in-frame ones, with some missing. The table has about 58,000 clones, over 85% seen once; the top ten hold under 3%. Material: PBMCs. These receptors all come from a human donor in good health. Some clones in this sample may be carry-over from other donors' samples. Both conserved end residues are trimmed from each CDR3. Some rows mark clone size as missing; the rest say once, few, many or name a class of expanded clone.

TRBV7-2 | - | ASSLGQGGYEQY
TRBV10-3 | - | AISESSTSGIADTQY
TRBV4-1 | - | ASSQEPAGGGYNEQF
TRBV11-3 | - | ASSRSPRTKCVNEQF
TRBV5-1 | - | ASSLGGPSVGTDTQY
TRBV6-6 | once | ASTQPGQGAGN
TRBV25-1 | - | ASSDRTGGSYGYT
TRBV25-1 | - | ASSDRSIGGGTDTQY
TRBV30 | - | ATNPGTGRYEQF
TRBV2 | once | ASSGTPGYEQY
TRBV5-1 | - | ASSFSGGRGNTIY
TRBV23-1 | - | ATPRQEGASNQPQH
TRBV30 | - | AWSPPGGRQTQY
TRBV7-3 | - | ASSSTGGDGYT
TRBV5-5 | - | ASSLVGTGAAYEQY
TRBV15 | - | ATSTPRTGSTEAF
TRBV27 | once | ASSLSSQGRVPVYEQY
TRBV4-2 | - | ASSQMDYPYEQY
TRBV5-1 | - | ASSLGPGDTGELF
TRBV13 | - | ASSFAGTGKGAEQF
TRBV6-6 | - | ASSLGTSGYNEQF
TRBV5-5 | - | ASSYGTGGDGYT
TRBV7-8 | - | ASSQTSENEQF
TRBV5-4 | - | ASSLFGGAGELF
TRBV7-9 | - | ASSLIGREENSPLH
TRBV29-1 | few | SVKTSTDTQY
TRBV19 | - | ASSTSLGQRNQPQH
TRBV11-1 | - | ASSSTGQGNSPLH
TRBV18 | - | ASSPSHQARETQY
TRBV11-2 | - | ASSSIRDTQSPLH
TRBV7-3 | - | ASSSTGTSTSEQY
TRBV5-5 | - | ASSPNPRGLNYGYT
TRBV5-8 | many | ASSFPGANYGYT
TRBV10-3 | - | AISESRGLTTEAF
TRBV6-5 | - | ASSRQGVINEKLF
TRBV4-3 | - | ASSQVAETSPYEQY
TRBV18 | - | ASSPLREVTGELF
TRBV6-1 | - | ASSDGRAGPYVEQY
TRBV2 | - | ASSEWRTNSGNTIY
TRBV7-2 | - | ASSGGQGGHEQY
TRBV7-2 | - | ASSFESGSRNEQF
TRBV15 | - | ATSKGQGTYNSPLH
TRBV7-6 | - | ASSPSGYLAESLSYNEQF
TRBV14 | - | ASSQGWASGSYEQY
TRBV30 | once | AWSVDRVSTEAF
TRBV19 | - | ASSRLGAASYEQY
TRBV28 | - | ASTEGGLSYEQY
TRBV6-5 | once | ASRSAYEQY
TRBV6-1 | - | ASTHDEGTEAF